The 9 T cell receptor beta chains reported below all come from one sample, sequenced in a study of cytomegalovirus exposure and HLA in healthy donors. The PCR made use of 60 Vbeta and 13 Jbeta primers. Assay: immunoSEQ multiplex PCR; the TCRdb copy retains only in-frame clones and omits some. The table records some 150,000 clones, 64% of them present only once. The sample consisted of PBMCs. All receptors come from a woman aged 40 to 55 in good health and CMV-seronegative.

The chain combines TRBV7-9 with TRBJ1-1; the D gene is possibly TRBD1 (6 bases). The V end lost 5 bases, the J end lost 0 bases, and 13 bases lay between the germline ends. Germline-derived CDR1 and CDR2 are SEHNR and FQNEAQ (reference sequence). The CDR3 loop spans 15 amino acids. The CDR3 DNA reads as TGTGCCAGCAGCATACGACAGGCTCTGAACACTGAAGCTTTCTTT. Translated: CASSIRQALNTEAFF.

The chain recombines TRBV28 with TRBJ1-2, with 9 positions matching TRBD1. V shed 4 bases, J shed 0 bases, and the junction held 6 bases outside the gene matches. The germline CDR1 and CDR2 sequences are MDHEN and SYDVKM. CDR3 size: 16 residues. CDR3 loop: CASSSPRQGANYGYTF. CDR3 DNA sequence: TGTGCCAGCAGTTCCCCTCGACAGGGGGCTAACTATGGCTACACCTTC.

This sequence joins TRBV19 and TRBJ1-2, with 8 bases that match TRBD1. There are 17 residues in the CDR3. With V trimmed by 3 bases and J by 1 base, 10 bases remained unmatched. Germline loops: CDR1 LNHDA, CDR2 SQIVND (reference sequence). The CDR3 is CASSMRLRDRGNYGYTF. CDR3 sequence (DNA): TGTGCCAGTAGTATGCGATTACGAGACAGGGGTAACTATGGCTACACCTTC.

The CDR3 sequence is CASSLDRTNTGELFF. The CDR3 nucleotides are TGTGCCAGCAGCTTAGACAGGACGAACACCGGGGAGCTGTTTTTT. The J gene is TRBJ2-2, the V gene TRBV7-9; possible D gene TRBD1, 5 bases. Germline V gives CDR1 SEHNR, CDR2 FQNEAQ (reference sequence). V gave up 1 base and J gave up 0 bases, with 6 bases separating them. This CDR3 spans 15 amino acids.

This clone came up a few times. This chain links TRBV29-1 with TRBJ2-3; D is uncertain. The germline V gene has CDR1 SQVTM and CDR2 ANQGSEA. CDR3 size: 12 residues. V was shortened by 2 bases and J by 7 bases, with 10 bases between the two germline ends. In DNA form, the CDR3 reads TGCAGCGTTGAACCCGTTTCTTATACGCAGTATTTT. Its translation: CSVEPVSYTQYF.

V gene TRBV2 combines with J gene TRBJ1-4; 8 bases map to TRBD1. Trimming at V came to 10 bases and at J to 8 bases, leaving 9 bases not matched to a gene. The CDR3 contains 13 residues. Germline V gene lookup returns CDR1 SNHLY and CDR2 FYNNEI. The CDR3, as DNA: TGTGCCACCGGACAGGGTCGTAACGAAAAACTGTTTTTT. Amino acids: CATGQGRNEKLFF.

This clone showed up just a few times. This sequence joins TRBV5-1 and TRBJ1-5; D gene uncertain. V was clipped by 0 bases and J by 0 bases, with 7 bases between them. The V gene's germline CDR1 is SGHRS and CDR2 YFSETQ. This CDR3 has 15 residues. CDR3 DNA: TGCGCCAGCAGCTTGGCGGGTTATAGCAATCAGCCCCAGCATTTT. It encodes CASSLAGYSNQPQHF.

The V call is TRBV19, the J call TRBJ1-2; 9 bases map to TRBD1. The CDR3 totals 16 residues. After removal of 7 bases from V and 2 bases from J, the junction contained 11 bases not matched to a gene. The germline V gene encodes CDR1 LNHDA and CDR2 SQIVND (reference sequence). The CDR3 is CASTFGRDRVNYGYTF. CDR3 nucleotide sequence: TGTGCCAGTACCTTCGGCCGGGACAGGGTCAACTATGGCTACACCTTC.

This sequence joins TRBV7-3 and TRBJ2-3; D is possibly TRBD1 (6 bases). V dropped 4 bases and J dropped 2 bases, with 13 bases sitting between them. CDR1 is SGHTA, CDR2 FQGTGA, per germline. This CDR3 is 15 amino acids long. CDR3 sequence (DNA): TGTGCCAGCAGCTCGTTCGGACAGTTCACAGATACGCAGTATTTT. Its protein is CASSSFGQFTDTQYF. Supplemented by reference TRBV7-3 and TRBJ2-3, the full variable domain reads GAGVSQTPSNKVTEKGKYVELRCDPISGHTALYWYRQSLGQGPEFLIYFQGTGAADDSGLPNDRFFAVRPEGSVSTLKIQRTERGDSAVYLCASSSFGQFTDTQYFGPGTRLTVL.